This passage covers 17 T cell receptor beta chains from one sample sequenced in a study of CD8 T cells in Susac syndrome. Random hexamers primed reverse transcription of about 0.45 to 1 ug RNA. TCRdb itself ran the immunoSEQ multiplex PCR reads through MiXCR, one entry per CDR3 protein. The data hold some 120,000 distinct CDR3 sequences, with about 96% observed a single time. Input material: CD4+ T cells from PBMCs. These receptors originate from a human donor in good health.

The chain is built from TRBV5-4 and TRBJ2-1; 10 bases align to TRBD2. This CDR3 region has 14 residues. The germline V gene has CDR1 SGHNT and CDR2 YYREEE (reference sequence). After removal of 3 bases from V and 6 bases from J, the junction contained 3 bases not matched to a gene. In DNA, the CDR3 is TGTGCCAGCAGCTCCAGGACTAGCGGCAATGAGCAGTTCTTC. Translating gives CASSSRTSGNEQFF.

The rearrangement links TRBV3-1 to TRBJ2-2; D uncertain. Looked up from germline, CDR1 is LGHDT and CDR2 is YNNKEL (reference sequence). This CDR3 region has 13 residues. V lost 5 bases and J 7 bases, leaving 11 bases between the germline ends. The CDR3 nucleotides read TGTGCCAGCAGCGATACTCGAGGCGGGGAGCTGTTTTTT. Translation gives CASSDTRGGELFF.

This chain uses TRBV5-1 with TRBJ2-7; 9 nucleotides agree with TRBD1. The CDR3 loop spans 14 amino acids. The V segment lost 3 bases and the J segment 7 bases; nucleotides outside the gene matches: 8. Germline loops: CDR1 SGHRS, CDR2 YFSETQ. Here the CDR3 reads CASSWGQGGGEQYF. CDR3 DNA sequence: TGCGCCAGCAGCTGGGGACAGGGCGGAGGGGAGCAGTACTTC.

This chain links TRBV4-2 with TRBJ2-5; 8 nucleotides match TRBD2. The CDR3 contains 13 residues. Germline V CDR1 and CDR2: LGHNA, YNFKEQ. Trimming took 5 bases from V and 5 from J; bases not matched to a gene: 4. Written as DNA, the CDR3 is TGTGCCAGCAGCTCCCTAGCGGGTGAGACCCAGTACTTC. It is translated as CASSSLAGETQYF.

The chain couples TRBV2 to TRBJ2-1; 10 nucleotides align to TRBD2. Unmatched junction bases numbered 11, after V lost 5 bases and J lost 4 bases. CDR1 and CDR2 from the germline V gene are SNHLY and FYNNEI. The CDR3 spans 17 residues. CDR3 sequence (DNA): TGTGCCAGCAGTCCGTTATCGGGACTAGCGTTGTACAATGAGCAGTTCTTC. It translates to CASSPLSGLALYNEQFF.

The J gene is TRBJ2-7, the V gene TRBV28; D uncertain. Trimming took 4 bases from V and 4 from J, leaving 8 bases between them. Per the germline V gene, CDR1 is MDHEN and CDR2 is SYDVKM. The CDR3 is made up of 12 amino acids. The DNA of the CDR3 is TGTGCCAGCAGTTCAGGAAGATACGAGCAGTACTTC. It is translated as CASSSGRYEQYF.

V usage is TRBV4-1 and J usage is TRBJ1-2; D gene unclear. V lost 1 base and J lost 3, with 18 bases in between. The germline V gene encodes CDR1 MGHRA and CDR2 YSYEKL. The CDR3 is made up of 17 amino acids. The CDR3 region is CASSQGPPRILHYGYTF. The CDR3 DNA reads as TGCGCCAGCAGCCAAGGCCCGCCAAGGATCCTACACTATGGCTACACCTTC.

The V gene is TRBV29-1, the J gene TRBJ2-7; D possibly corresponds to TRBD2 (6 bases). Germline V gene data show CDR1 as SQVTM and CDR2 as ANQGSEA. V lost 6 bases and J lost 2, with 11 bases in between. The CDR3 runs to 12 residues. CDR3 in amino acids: CSVGGNTYEQYF. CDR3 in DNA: TGCAGCGTAGGCGGGAACACCTACGAGCAGTACTTC.

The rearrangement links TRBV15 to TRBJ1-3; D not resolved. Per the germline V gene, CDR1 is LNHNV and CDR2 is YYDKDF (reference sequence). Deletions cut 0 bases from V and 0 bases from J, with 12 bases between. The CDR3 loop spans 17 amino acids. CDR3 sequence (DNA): TGTGCCACCAGCAGAGATGGTTCCGAGTTCTCTGGAAACACCATATATTTT. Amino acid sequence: CATSRDGSEFSGNTIYF.

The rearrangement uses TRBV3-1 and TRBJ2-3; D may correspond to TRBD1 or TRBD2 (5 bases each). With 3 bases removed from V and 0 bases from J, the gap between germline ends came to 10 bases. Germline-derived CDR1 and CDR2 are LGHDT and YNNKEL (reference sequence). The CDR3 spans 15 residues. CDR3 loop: CASSQGTVSTDTQYF. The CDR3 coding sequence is TGTGCCAGCAGCCAGGGGACCGTAAGCACAGATACGCAGTATTTT.

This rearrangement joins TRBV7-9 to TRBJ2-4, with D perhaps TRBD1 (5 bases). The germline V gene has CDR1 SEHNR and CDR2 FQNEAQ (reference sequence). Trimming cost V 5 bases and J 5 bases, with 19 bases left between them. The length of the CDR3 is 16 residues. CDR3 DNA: TGTGCCAGCAGCAGGGGTATGGTGTCGGGCGAAAACATTCAGTACTTC. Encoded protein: CASSRGMVSGENIQYF.

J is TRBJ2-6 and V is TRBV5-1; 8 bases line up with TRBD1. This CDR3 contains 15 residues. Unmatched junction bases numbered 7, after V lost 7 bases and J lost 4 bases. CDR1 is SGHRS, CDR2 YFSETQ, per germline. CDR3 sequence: CASGTWTGGANVLTF. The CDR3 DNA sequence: TGCGCCAGCGGGACCTGGACAGGGGGGGCCAACGTCCTGACTTTC.

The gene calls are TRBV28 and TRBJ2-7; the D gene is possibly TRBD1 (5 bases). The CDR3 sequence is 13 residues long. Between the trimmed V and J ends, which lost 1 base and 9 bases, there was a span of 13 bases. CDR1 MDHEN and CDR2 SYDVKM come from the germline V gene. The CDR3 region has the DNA TGTGCCAGCAGTTTATTGAGCCAGGGCAGGCAGTACTTC. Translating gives CASSLLSQGRQYF.

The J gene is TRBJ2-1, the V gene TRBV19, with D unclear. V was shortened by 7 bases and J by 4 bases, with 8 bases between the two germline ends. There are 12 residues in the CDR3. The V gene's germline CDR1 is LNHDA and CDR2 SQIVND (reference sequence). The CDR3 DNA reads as TGTGCCAGTAATACACTGTACAATGAGCAGTTCTTC. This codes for CASNTLYNEQFF.

CDR3 DNA: TGTGCCAGCAGTACGAACACCGGGGAGCTGTTTTTT. It encodes CASSTNTGELFF. The chain has TRBV6-6 and TRBJ2-2; D not certain. CDR3 length: 12 amino acids. The V end was cut by 5 bases, the J end by 0 bases, with 1 base between. Per germline, CDR1 MNHNY and CDR2 SVGAGI (reference sequence).

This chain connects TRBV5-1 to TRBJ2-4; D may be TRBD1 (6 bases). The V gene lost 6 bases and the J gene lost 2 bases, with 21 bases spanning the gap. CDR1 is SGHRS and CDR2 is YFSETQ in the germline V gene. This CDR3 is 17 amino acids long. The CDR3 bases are TGCGCCAGCACCCCCTTATTTGCAGGGGATACCAAAAACATTCAGTACTTC. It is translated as CASTPLFAGDTKNIQYF.

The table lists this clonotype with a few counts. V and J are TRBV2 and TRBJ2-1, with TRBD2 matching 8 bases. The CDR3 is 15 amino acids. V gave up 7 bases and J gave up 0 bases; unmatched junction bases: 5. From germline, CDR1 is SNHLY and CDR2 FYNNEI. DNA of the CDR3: TGTGCCAGCACGGGAGGGGGTAGCTCCTACAATGAGCAGTTCTTC. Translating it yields CASTGGGSSYNEQFF.